This TCR beta chain emerged from a study of blood T cell repertoires in COVID-19. Study-level information: Researchers got acute and convalescent COVID-19 samples from the United States, Italy and Spain. T cells, B-cell-depleted T cells, or PBMCs provided the cDNA or gDNA that served as material.

Original methodology: For nucleated cells, counts were estimated from reference gene primer amplification. The repertoire was sequenced with immunoSEQ multiplex PCR; TCRdb's copy has only in-frame clones and lacks some. The V and J calls and clone size are taken from that table; D and trimming were inferred from the DNA. The data hold about 440,000 clones, with 80% to 90% observed a single time. J gave up 10 bases and V 0 bases, and 2 bases lay outside the gene matches. The CDR3 totals 13 residues. Germline CDR1 reads MDHEN; CDR2 reads SYDVKM. This rearrangement joins TRBV28 to TRBJ1-1; 10 bases align to TRBD1. The sequenced sample was peripheral blood. The origin of this receptor is a woman aged 25-40 years with acute or convalescent COVID-19. In nucleotides, the CDR3 is TGTGCCAGCAGTTTATGGGGACAGGGGCCAGCTTTCTTT. This codes for CASSLWGQGPAFF. The variable domain in full, with the rest retrieved from reference TRBV28 and TRBJ1-1, is DVKVTQSSRYLVKRTGEKVFLECVQDMDHENMFWYRQDPGLGLRLIYFSYDVKMKEKGDIPEGYSVSREKKERFSLILESASTNQTSMYLCASSLWGQGPAFFGQGTRLTVV.